This TCR beta chain is from a study of blood T cell repertoires in COVID-19. The CDR3 contains 12 residues. With 10 bases removed from V and 5 bases from J, the gap between germline ends came to 12 bases. CDR1 is ENHRY and CDR2 is SYGVKD in the germline V gene. Repertoires were generated with immunoSEQ multiplex PCR, while TCRdb's copy carries only in-frame clones and drops some. The repertoire holds roughly 290,000 clones, with approximately 86% as singletons. This clonotype was obtained from a woman between 50 and 59 years old with active or convalescent COVID-19. This chain connects TRBV10-3 to TRBJ2-1; D perhaps matches TRBD2 (5 bases). The specimen was peripheral blood. The CDR3 sequence is CASNGNDNEQFF. The DNA for the CDR3 is TGTGCCAGCAACGGGAATGACAATGAGCAGTTCTTC.